Listed here are 24 T cell receptor beta chains from one sample, sequenced in a study of blood T cell repertoires in COVID-19. Data came from immunoSEQ multiplex PCR; TCRdb stores just in-frame clones and leaves some out. The table has more than 250,000 clones, approximately 80% seen once; the top ten hold about 5%. Material: PBMCs or T cells enriched from blood (not recorded which). These receptors came from a man in his forties who had been exposed to COVID-19.

The chain has TRBV21-1 and TRBJ2-1; no DNA check was done on the table's D call, TRBD2. TRBV21-1 is termed a pseudogene. The CDR3 runs to 13 residues. The DNA of the CDR3 is TGTGCCAGCAGCAAAAAGCCGGTCAATGAGCAGTTCTTC. Translated, it gives CASSKKPVNEQFF.

V and J are TRBV5-1 and TRBJ2-7; D possibly corresponds to TRBD2 (5 bases). This CDR3 is 13 amino acids long. V was trimmed by 4 bases and J by 5 bases, leaving 13 bases between them. Germline V CDR1 and CDR2: SGHRS, YFSETQ. The CDR3 nucleotides are TGCGCCAGCAGCAACCCGGGGTCCAACGAGCAGTACTTC. Its protein is CASSNPGSNEQYF.

The chain is built from TRBV7-2 and TRBJ1-5; D is undetermined. The germline V gene has CDR1 SGHTA and CDR2 FQGNSA. V was pared by 7 bases and J by 6 bases, with 13 bases between. The CDR3 length is 13 residues. The CDR3 sequence is CASTESRGQPQHF. The CDR3 bases are TGTGCCAGCACCGAGAGCCGGGGTCAGCCCCAGCATTTT.

This clone was observed a single time. This sequence joins TRBV5-4 and TRBJ1-6; D may be TRBD1 (5 bases). The CDR3 extends over 14 amino acids. Germline assignment: CDR1 SGHNT and CDR2 YYREEE (reference sequence). With 2 bases removed from V and 9 bases from J, the gap between germline ends came to 12 bases. As DNA, the CDR3 is TGTGCCAGCAGCTTAAGACAGCGTAGTTCACCCCTCCACTTT. It encodes CASSLRQRSSPLHF.

In DNA, the CDR3 is TGTGCCAGCAGCTTTCCTAGCGGGAGGAATATCGGGGAGCTGTTTTTT. This gives the protein CASSFPSGRNIGELFF. The J gene is TRBJ2-2, the V gene TRBV11-3; 11 bases map to TRBD2. CDR1 is SGHNT, CDR2 YENEEA, per germline. The length of the CDR3 is 16 residues. The V and J ends lost 3 bases and 7 bases, in that order; junction bases with no gene match: 7.

V usage is TRBV6-5 and J usage is TRBJ2-7; 8 bases agree with TRBD2. The CDR3 extends over 13 amino acids. Losses at the gene ends were 8 bases for V and 1 base for J; bases not matched to a gene: 4. Looked up from germline, CDR1 is MNHEY and CDR2 is SVGAGI. CDR3 amino acids: CASELAGSYEQYF. The CDR3 nucleotides are TGTGCCAGCGAGCTAGCGGGTTCCTACGAGCAGTACTTC.

The chain links TRBV5-5 to TRBJ2-7, with TRBD2 matching 9 bases. The CDR3 has 14 residues. Germline-derived CDR1 and CDR2 are SGHKS and YYEKEE (reference sequence). The junction had 8 bases not matched to a gene; V was cut back by 4 bases and J by 6 bases. The CDR3 protein is CASSAAGTSIEQYF. CDR3 coding DNA: TGTGCCAGCAGCGCCGCCGGGACTAGCATCGAGCAGTACTTC.

The chain employs TRBV18 and TRBJ1-1; TRBD1 matches at 9 bases. Germline CDR1 and CDR2: KGHSH and LQKENI. V lost 3 bases, J lost 8 bases, and 4 bases stayed unmatched. The CDR3 covers 13 residues. CDR3 sequence reads: CASSPSGTGEAFF. In DNA, the CDR3 is TGTGCCAGCTCACCGTCGGGGACAGGGGAAGCTTTCTTT.

This rearrangement joins TRBV28 to TRBJ2-7; D remains ambiguous. The V gene lost 6 bases and the J gene lost 2 bases, with 14 bases spanning the gap. The germline gives CDR1 MDHEN, CDR2 SYDVKM. This CDR3 contains 14 residues. The DNA for the CDR3 is TGTGCCAGCAGCCAACGCCGGGTCACCTACGAGCAGTACTTC. Translating it yields CASSQRRVTYEQYF.

This chain joins TRBV20-1 and TRBJ2-5; 8 positions agree with TRBD2. Germline CDR1 DFQATT, CDR2 SNEGSKA (reference sequence). V gave up 6 bases and J gave up 5 bases; unmatched junction bases: 2. This CDR3 has 11 residues. DNA of the CDR3: TGCAGTGCCACGGGGGGGGAGACCCAGTACTTC. It yields the protein CSATGGETQYF.

J is TRBJ1-4 and V is TRBV7-3; D call uncertain. Germline V CDR1 and CDR2: SGHTA, FQGTGA. Trimming took 2 bases from V and 6 from J, leaving 16 bases between them. CDR3 size: 16 residues. As DNA, the CDR3 is TGTGCCAGCAGCTTAGGCCTCGGAGGGAAGGATGAAAAACTGTTTTTT. It encodes CASSLGLGGKDEKLFF.

The V call is TRBV28, the J call TRBJ2-7; TRBD2 matches at 7 bases. Per germline, CDR1 MDHEN and CDR2 SYDVKM. The CDR3 consists of 12 residues. Unmatched junction bases numbered 3, after V lost 3 bases and J lost 7 bases. The CDR3 loop is CASSLGGLEQYF. The DNA for the CDR3 is TGTGCCAGCAGTTTGGGAGGGTTAGAGCAGTACTTC.

The chain employs TRBV9 and TRBJ1-2, with D tentatively TRBD1 (6 bases). Germline-derived CDR1 and CDR2 are SGDLS and YYNGEE. CDR3 length equals 11 residues. Trimming left V 3 bases short and J 7 bases short, with 7 bases between. The CDR3 here is CASSEGVGYTF. For the CDR3, the DNA is TGTGCCAGCAGCGAGGGGGTTGGCTACACCTTC. Full variable domain (outside the CDR3, taken from reference TRBV9 and TRBJ1-2): DSGVTQTPKHLITATGQRVTLRCSPRSGDLSVYWYQQSLDQGLQFLIQYYNGEERAKGNILERFSAQQFPDLHSELNLSSLELGDSALYFCASSEGVGYTFGSGTRLTVV.

The genes are TRBV24-1 and TRBJ2-3, with D possibly matching TRBD2 (5 bases). Germline V gives CDR1 KGHDR, CDR2 SFDVKD. This CDR3 has 12 amino acids. With 3 bases removed from V and 7 bases from J, the gap between germline ends came to 7 bases. The CDR3: CATSDEGNTQYF. In DNA, the CDR3 is TGTGCCACCAGTGATGAGGGAAATACGCAGTATTTT.

The genes are TRBV11-2 and TRBJ1-2; D gene uncertain. The CDR3 has 16 residues. Germline loops: CDR1 SGHAT, CDR2 FQNNGV. V was pared by 0 bases and J by 8 bases, with 19 bases between. CDR3 sequence: CASSLDRIAGSLGYTF. DNA for the CDR3: TGTGCCAGCAGCTTAGATCGTATCGCTGGCTCTCTCGGCTACACCTTC.

The chain recombines TRBV30 with TRBJ1-2; TRBD1 agrees at 7 bases. J lost 6 bases, V lost 1 base, and 8 bases had no gene match. This CDR3 contains 14 residues. Germline CDR1 reads GTSNPN; CDR2 reads SVGIG (reference sequence). The DNA for the CDR3 is TGTGCCTGGAGTGGCGGGGGGGACAGTGATGGCTACACCTTC. It yields the protein CAWSGGGDSDGYTF. Together with reference TRBV30 and TRBJ1-2, the CDR3 gives the full variable domain: SQTIHQWPATLVQPVGSPLSLECTVEGTSNPNLYWYRQAAGRGLQLLFYSVGIGQISSEVPQNLSASRPQDRQFILSSKKLLLSDSGFYLCAWSGGGDSDGYTFGSGTRLTVV.

The chain joins TRBV5-1 to TRBJ1-2; D ambiguous. Trimming left V 1 base short and J 4 bases short, with 11 bases between. Germline CDR1 SGHRS, CDR2 YFSETQ. This CDR3 is built from 14 residues. CDR3 amino acids: CASSLSTATYGYTF. DNA of the CDR3: TGCGCCAGCAGCTTGAGTACAGCTACCTATGGCTACACCTTC.

This clone was counted ten times or more. The chain uses TRBV30 and TRBJ1-6; D unclear. V was cut by 3 bases and J by 9 bases, with 12 bases left in between. This CDR3 contains 13 residues. The germline V gene encodes CDR1 GTSNPN and CDR2 SVGIG (reference sequence). The CDR3 loop is CAWRPTLGSPLHF. The CDR3 DNA follows: TGTGCCTGGAGGCCCACTCTTGGTTCACCCCTCCACTTT.

This chain joins TRBV28 and TRBJ2-1; maybe TRBD2 (5 bases). This CDR3 spans 15 amino acids. Germline V gives CDR1 MDHEN, CDR2 SYDVKM. With 9 bases removed from V and 3 bases from J, the gap between germline ends came to 18 bases. The CDR3 is CASREATAVYNEQFF. CDR3 DNA sequence: TGTGCCAGTCGAGAGGCCACAGCGGTCTACAATGAGCAGTTCTTC.

The rearrangement uses TRBV2 and TRBJ2-1; a possible D gene is TRBD1 (6 bases). The V gene lost 6 bases and the J gene lost 12 bases, with 21 bases spanning the gap. This CDR3 has 14 residues. From germline, CDR1 is SNHLY and CDR2 FYNNEI. The CDR3 loop is CASRTTGLLGGQFF. The CDR3 nucleotides read TGTGCCAGCAGAACCACGGGGCTCTTAGGGGGGCAGTTCTTC.

The genes are TRBV2 and TRBJ1-1; D uncertain. The V and J ends lost 5 bases and 2 bases respectively, with 9 bases between them. The CDR3 length is 13 residues. Germline-derived CDR1 and CDR2 are SNHLY and FYNNEI. The CDR3 protein is CASSSYRNTEAFF. The CDR3 bases are TGTGCCAGCAGTTCTTACAGAAACACTGAAGCTTTCTTT.

The V call is TRBV25-1, the J call TRBJ2-1; TRBD1 agrees at 8 bases. This CDR3 is built from 17 residues. V was clipped by 5 bases and J by 7 bases; unmatched bases: 16. The V gene's germline CDR1 is MGHDK and CDR2 SYGVNS. CDR3 DNA sequence: TGTGCCAGCAGTAAAACAGGGGGTTACCCTTTGGGTAATGAGCAGTTCTTC. It encodes CASSKTGGYPLGNEQFF.

The chain has TRBV7-2 and TRBJ1-5; D ambiguous. The V end was cut by 0 bases, the J end by 6 bases, with 6 bases between. The germline gives CDR1 SGHTA, CDR2 FQGNSA. The CDR3 is 13 residues long. Here the CDR3 reads CASSLARVQPQHF. The CDR3 region has the DNA TGTGCCAGCAGCTTAGCTCGGGTTCAGCCCCAGCATTTT.

The chain uses TRBV3-1 (or the pseudogene TRBV3-2) and TRBJ2-7, with 8 positions matching TRBD2. There are 15 residues in the CDR3. Germline V gene lookup returns CDR1 LGHDT and CDR2 YNNKEL (reference sequence). J gave up 2 bases and V 5 bases, and 8 bases lay outside the gene matches. Here the CDR3 DNA reads TGTGCCAGCAGCTTCACTAGCGGAGGAACCTACGAGCAGTACTTC. It encodes CASSFTSGGTYEQYF.